Shown below are 3 T cell receptor beta chains from a single sample sequenced in a study of Ad26.COV2.S vaccination and SARS-CoV-2 variants. Some clones are missing from TCRdb's copy, which holds only in-frame ones; the method was immunoSEQ multiplex PCR. The sample yields roughly 390,000 clones, around 85% seen once. The sample's treatment: around 19 received Ad26.COV2.S at low or high dose, single or two shots; roughly five received placebo; per-sample allocation not given. The samples date from day 63 after the first vaccine or placebo injection. The sequencing used peripheral blood, collected in a trial of Ad26.COV2.S vaccine versus placebo. The receptor set was obtained from a person aged 18-65 years who received the Ad26.COV2.S COVID-19 vaccine or a placebo.

V usage is TRBV9 and J usage is TRBJ2-2, with TRBD1 identical over 7 bases. The CDR3 runs to 14 residues. Trimming removed 2 bases from V and 5 bases from J; junction bases left unmatched: 3. Germline V gene lookup returns CDR1 SGDLS and CDR2 YYNGEE. CDR3 bases: TGTGCCAGCAGCGTGGGACAGACGACCGGGGAGCTGTTTTTT. Translated, it gives CASSVGQTTGELFF.

The V and J genes are TRBV11-3 and TRBJ2-1; tentative D call: TRBD2 (6 bases). The CDR3 loop spans 15 amino acids. The V end lost 2 bases, the J end lost 7 bases, and 15 bases lay between the germline ends. Germline V gene lookup returns CDR1 SGHNT and CDR2 YENEEA. The CDR3 reads CASSLRGGLWNEQFF. CDR3 nucleotide sequence: TGTGCCAGCAGCTTACGTGGGGGACTTTGGAATGAGCAGTTCTTC.

This chain uses TRBV9 with TRBJ2-1; 10 bases line up with TRBD1. Germline CDR1 is SGDLS and CDR2 is YYNGEE. J was trimmed by 2 bases and V by 3 bases; bases with no gene match: 5. The CDR3 is 16 residues long. CDR3 bases: TGTGCCAGCAGCGCAGGGACAGGGGTAGCCTACAATGAGCAGTTCTTC. Translating gives CASSAGTGVAYNEQFF. Supplemented by reference TRBV9 and TRBJ2-1, the full variable domain reads DSGVTQTPKHLITATGQRVTLRCSPRSGDLSVYWYQQSLDQGLQFLIQYYNGEERAKGNILERFSAQQFPDLHSELNLSSLELGDSALYFCASSAGTGVAYNEQFFGPGTRLTVL.